This passage covers 8 T cell receptor beta chains from one sample sequenced in a study of molecular identifiers for immune sequencing clone quantification. TCRdb ran MiXCR on the PCR reads and lists one entry per CDR3 protein. This sample has hundreds of thousands of distinct CDR3 sequences, with less than 30% found just once. Sequencing was performed on naive CD8+ T cells from blood, with Jurkat cell RNA spiked in. Indicated subset: FACS-sorted CD8+CD4-CCR7+CD45RA+ naive T cells. These TCRs come from a human donor in good health. Some libraries in this study had Jurkat cell RNA spiked in.

This chain uses TRBV28 with TRBJ2-1, with TRBD2 matching over 13 bases. After removal of 5 bases from V and 8 bases from J, the junction contained 6 bases not matched to a gene. The length of the CDR3 is 15 residues. Germline CDR1 is MDHEN and CDR2 is SYDVKM. The CDR3 loop reads CASSKTSGRFDEQFF. The CDR3 DNA reads TGTGCCAGCAGTAAGACTAGCGGGAGGTTCGATGAGCAGTTCTTC.

The sample holds many counts of this clonotype. The rearrangement links TRBV20-1 to TRBJ2-7; no firm D call. The CDR3 loop spans 13 amino acids. Germline CDR1 reads DFQATT; CDR2 reads SNEGSKA (reference sequence). Trimming removed 6 bases at V and 0 bases at J, with 12 bases between. CDR3 sequence (DNA): TGCAGTGCCCGACGCGAAAGCTCCTACGAGCAGTACTTC. Protein product: CSARRESSYEQYF.

A word on this clonotype: This sequence may be a read error, since a much larger clone differs from it by one base. The chain combines TRBV7-9 with TRBJ1-4, with D unclear. The germline V gene has CDR1 SEHNR and CDR2 FQNEAQ (reference sequence). CDR3 length: 12 amino acids. CDR3 residues: CASSLALEELFF. CDR3 coding DNA: TGTGCCAGCAGCTTAGCGCTTGAAGAACTGTTTTTT. Full variable domain (rest looked up from reference TRBV7-9 and TRBJ1-4): DTGVSQNPRHKITKRGQNVTFRCDPISEHNRLYWYRQTLGQGPEFLTYFQNEAQLEKSRLLSDRFSAERPKGSFSTLEIQRTEQGDSAMYLCASSLALEELFFGSGTQLSVL.

This clonotype was counted ten times or more. V usage is TRBV4-3 and J usage is TRBJ2-1, with TRBD1 as a possible D gene (6 bases). Trimming took 0 bases from V and 2 from J, leaving 8 bases between them. CDR1 and CDR2 from the germline V gene are LGHNA and YSLEER. The CDR3 length is 15 residues. CDR3 amino acids: CASSQDTGTYNEQFF. For the CDR3, the DNA is TGCGCCAGCAGCCAAGATACAGGGACCTACAATGAGCAGTTCTTC.

A remark on this clonotype: As the CDR3 is not closed by the conserved phenylalanine or tryptophan, this likely results from a read error. The V call is TRBV6-2 or TRBV6-3, the J call TRBJ1-1; perhaps TRBD1 as D (5 bases). There are 17 residues in the CDR3. Trimming shortened V by 2 bases and J by 5 bases, and 21 bases separated the two germline ends. Germline-derived CDR1 and CDR2 are MNHEY and SVGEGT. The CDR3 DNA follows: TGTGCCAGCAGTTACCCGATTAACTCGCAGGGCAGAACTGAAGCTTTCTTA. Protein product: CASSYPINSQGRTEAFL.

Ten or more counts support this clonotype. The chain joins TRBV5-1 to TRBJ2-3, with a weak D call TRBD2 (6 bases). This CDR3 is 15 amino acids long. V dropped 0 bases and J dropped 4 bases, with 12 bases sitting between them. Germline values: CDR1 SGHRS, CDR2 YFSETQ. Here the CDR3 reads CASSLVAGRADTQYF. CDR3 coding DNA: TGCGCCAGCAGCTTGGTTGCGGGGCGGGCAGATACGCAGTATTTT. The entire variable domain, with the rest obtained from reference TRBV5-1 and TRBJ2-3, is as follows: KAGVTQTPRYLIKTRGQQVTLSCSPISGHRSVSWYQQTPGQGLQFLFEYFSETQRNKGNFPGRFSGRQFSNSRSEMNVSTLELGDSALYLCASSLVAGRADTQYFGPGTRLTVL.

This clonotype was seen a handful of times. The chain is built from TRBV4-2 and TRBJ2-7; D is undetermined. CDR3 size: 15 residues. Trimming shortened V by 2 bases and J by 6 bases, and 17 bases separated the two germline ends. CDR1 and CDR2 from the germline V gene are LGHNA and YNFKEQ. The DNA for the CDR3 is TGTGCCAGCAGCCAACCCGACGCCCACCATTCCGAGCAGTACTTC. As protein: CASSQPDAHHSEQYF.

This clonotype was seen many times. The rearrangement uses TRBV7-8 and TRBJ2-7; 7 nucleotides line up with TRBD2. This CDR3 has 14 amino acids. The germline V gene encodes CDR1 SGHVS and CDR2 FQNEAQ. The ends lost 4 bases at V and 1 base at J; junction bases unmatched: 4. The CDR3 DNA sequence: TGTGCCAGCAGCTACCAAGCGGGATCCTACGAGCAGTACTTC. As protein: CASSYQAGSYEQYF.